The T cell receptor beta chain described here comes from a study of blood T cell repertoires in COVID-19. About the research overall: Acute-phase and convalescent COVID-19 samples originated in the United States, Italy and Spain.

Method: immunoSEQ multiplex PCR; TCRdb's copy keeps in-frame clones and lacks some. The sample has roughly 200,000 clones; roughly 85% are singletons. In terms of age and location, participants ranged from roughly 18 to 100 years and lived in about two dozen US areas. Self-reported history from a screening survey and questionnaire set each donor's cohort. A few counts support this clone. The sample carries other DNA sequences with the same CDR3. Trimming took 4 bases from V and 6 from J, leaving 13 bases between them. This CDR3 is 13 amino acids long. The germline V gene encodes CDR1 PRHDT and CDR2 FYEKMQ (reference sequence).

The source of this sequence is a man aged 35-49 years who had recovered from COVID-19. The chain combines TRBV13 with TRBJ2-7; TRBD2 is a possible D gene (5 bases). Specimen: PBMCs or T cells enriched from blood (not recorded which). This CDR3 is CASSSRGKGEQYF. The CDR3 nucleotides are TGTGCCAGCAGCTCACGGGGAAAAGGCGAGCAGTACTTC.